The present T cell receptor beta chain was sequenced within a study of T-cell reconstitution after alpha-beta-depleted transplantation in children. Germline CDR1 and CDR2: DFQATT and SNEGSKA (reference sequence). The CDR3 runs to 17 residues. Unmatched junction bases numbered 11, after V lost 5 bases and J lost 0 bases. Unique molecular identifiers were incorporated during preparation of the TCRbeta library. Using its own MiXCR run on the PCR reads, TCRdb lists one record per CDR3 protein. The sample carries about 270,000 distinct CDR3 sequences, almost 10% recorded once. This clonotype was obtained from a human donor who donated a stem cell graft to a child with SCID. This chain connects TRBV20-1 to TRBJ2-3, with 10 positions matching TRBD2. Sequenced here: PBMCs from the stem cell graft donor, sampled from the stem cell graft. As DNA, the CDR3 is TGCAGTGCTTCGCCCTCTAGCGGGGGTCACAGCACAGATACGCAGTATTTT. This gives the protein CSASPSSGGHSTDTQYF.